Listed below are T cell receptor beta chains from one sample, sequenced in a study of shared clonotypes between healthy human individuals. TCRdb's table, derived via immunoSEQ multiplex PCR, lists solely in-frame clones and lacks some. The data contain about 470,000 clones, 75% to 85% of them singletons. Sequencing input: PBMCs. The receptors stem from a woman between 40 and 55 years old in good health. Some clones in this sample may be carry-over from other donors' samples. The CDR3 runs from the conserved cysteine through the conserved F or W. The D gene is left open where the match is weak. Only part of the rows carry a size: once, few, many, or a class if the clone is expanded.

CDR3 protein	CDR3 DNA	clone size	D gene	V gene	J gene
CASSVEARSLQYF	TGTGCCAGCAGCGTAGAGGCTAGATCCTTGCAGTACTTC	NA	NA	TRBV9	TRBJ2-7
CATKGQGAGEQYF	TGTGCCACCAAAGGACAGGGGGCGGGCGAGCAGTACTTC	NA	TRBD1	TRBV19	TRBJ2-7
CASSPLGQETQYF	TGTGCCAGCTCACCACTCGGCCAAGAGACCCAGTACTTC	NA	NA	TRBV18	TRBJ2-5
CASSSDSHYEQYF	TGTGCCAGCAGTTCGGACTCACACTACGAGCAGTACTTC	NA	NA	TRBV27	TRBJ2-7
CASSESGSAGDTQYF	TGTGCCAGCAGCGAGAGCGGGAGTGCTGGAGATACGCAGTATTTT	NA	TRBD2	TRBV7-2	TRBJ2-3
CASSGSGGLYTGELFF	TGTGCCAGCAGCGGCTCGGGGGGGCTTTACACCGGGGAGCTGTTTTTT	NA	TRBD2	TRBV9	TRBJ2-2
CASSLEYGLKEHTQYF	TGTGCCAGCAGCTTAGAATACGGTCTTAAAGAGCATACGCAGTATTTT	NA	NA	TRBV7-6	TRBJ2-3
CASTGGGGLSEQYF	TGTGCCAGCACCGGGGGTGGAGGCCTCTCCGAGCAGTACTTC	NA	NA	TRBV6-6	TRBJ2-7
CAFQGMGQVTDTQYF	TGTGCCTTTCAAGGTATGGGACAAGTCACAGATACGCAGTATTTT	NA	NA	TRBV30	TRBJ2-3
CATSRDRGGYGYTF	TGTGCCACCAGCAGAGATCGAGGGGGCTATGGCTACACCTTC	NA	NA	TRBV15	TRBJ1-2
CAWSSGLAGLTGELFF	TGTGCCTGGAGTAGCGGACTAGCGGGGCTAACCGGGGAGCTGTTTTTT	many	TRBD2	TRBV30	TRBJ2-2
CASSLSWVVGNTEAFF	TGCGCCAGCAGCTTGTCCTGGGTGGTGGGGAACACTGAAGCTTTCTTT	NA	NA	TRBV5-1	TRBJ1-1
CASTPLGASEVNEQFF	TGTGCCAGCACCCCCTTGGGAGCGTCGGAGGTTAATGAGCAGTTCTTC	NA	NA	TRBV28	TRBJ2-1
CASSVSETQYF	TGTGCCAGCAGCGTATCCGAGACCCAGTACTTC	few	NA	TRBV9	TRBJ2-5
CASMTSGSSPGLEQYF	TGTGCCAGCATGACTAGCGGGAGTTCCCCCGGGCTCGAGCAGTACTTC	NA	TRBD2	TRBV6-6	TRBJ2-7
CASSGEAGAYNEQFF	TGTGCCAGCAGTGGGGAAGCGGGAGCCTACAATGAGCAGTTCTTC	few	TRBD2	TRBV6-4	TRBJ2-1
CASSATGNQPQHF	TGTGCCAGCAGTGCGACGGGTAATCAGCCCCAGCATTTT	NA	NA	TRBV25-1	TRBJ1-5
CASSTGPKRDTEAFF	TGTGCCAGCAGCACAGGTCCCAAGAGGGATACTGAAGCTTTCTTT	NA	NA	TRBV6-6	TRBJ1-1
CARSLRTSGFSEQYF	TGTGCCAGAAGCCTAAGGACTAGCGGGTTCAGCGAGCAGTACTTC	once	TRBD2	TRBV5-3	TRBJ2-7
CASPTRLAGYNEQFF	TGTGCCAGCCCAACGCGGCTAGCGGGTTACAATGAGCAGTTCTTC	NA	TRBD2	TRBV6-6	TRBJ2-1
CASSISGRGNEQYF	TGTGCCAGCAGCATAAGTGGGAGGGGTAACGAGCAGTACTTC	NA	TRBD2	TRBV9	TRBJ2-7
CASSPRATSNEQFF	TGTGCCAGCAGCCCCCGGGCCACATCGAATGAGCAGTTCTTC	NA	NA	TRBV5-8	TRBJ2-1
CASSTTSVETQYF	TGTGCCAGCAGTACGACTAGCGTCGAGACCCAGTACTTC	NA	TRBD2	TRBV28	TRBJ2-5
CSVVTSGSIYEQYF	TGCAGCGTCGTGACTAGCGGGAGCATCTACGAGCAGTACTTC	NA	TRBD2	TRBV29-1	TRBJ2-7
CAWDLGRAVGELFF	TGTGCCTGGGACCTTGGGAGGGCTGTCGGGGAGCTGTTTTTT	NA	TRBD2	TRBV30	TRBJ2-2
CATADGHNQPQHF	TGCGCCACCGCTGACGGACACAATCAGCCCCAGCATTTT	NA	NA	TRBV10-2	TRBJ1-5
CASGEDRGRDEQYF	TGTGCCAGCGGTGAGGACAGGGGAAGGGACGAGCAGTACTTC	NA	TRBD1	TRBV6-5	TRBJ2-7
CASSLSRGKYGYTF	TGTGCCAGCAGTTTATCTAGGGGGAAGTATGGCTACACCTTC	NA	NA	TRBV28	TRBJ1-2
CASSEAQVGTRTATNEKLFF	TGTGCCAGCAGTGAAGCGCAGGTCGGAACCAGGACCGCAACTAATGAAAAACTGTTTTTT	NA	NA	TRBV6-1	TRBJ1-4
CASSFLALDSYNEQFF	TGCGCCAGCAGCTTTCTTGCGTTGGACTCCTACAATGAGCAGTTCTTC	NA	NA	TRBV5-1	TRBJ2-1
CASLPRDRGSYEQYF	TGTGCCAGTCTCCCCCGAGACAGGGGCTCCTACGAGCAGTACTTC	NA	TRBD1	TRBV28	TRBJ2-7
CASSPRFTDTQYF	TGTGCCAGCAGCCCGCGGTTTACAGATACGCAGTATTTT	few	NA	TRBV7-2	TRBJ2-3
CAWSVLQGATQETQYF	TGTGCCTGGAGTGTCCTGCAGGGGGCGACCCAAGAGACCCAGTACTTC	NA	TRBD1	TRBV30	TRBJ2-5
CASSTIREFGNEAFF	TGTGCCAGTAGTACAATCAGGGAATTCGGGAATGAAGCTTTCTTT	NA	NA	TRBV19	TRBJ1-1
CASSPRSPSSYNEQFF	TGTGCCAGCAGCCCCAGATCCCCGAGCTCCTACAATGAGCAGTTCTTC	NA	NA	TRBV7-8	TRBJ2-1
CASSLAGGFDNEQFF	TGCGCCAGCAGCCTAGCGGGAGGGTTCGACAATGAGCAGTTCTTC	NA	TRBD2	TRBV4-1	TRBJ2-1
CASGVPLSTDTQYF	TGTGCCAGTGGGGTCCCTCTTAGCACAGATACGCAGTATTTT	NA	NA	TRBV19	TRBJ2-3
CASSTRQPKGTEAFF	TGTGCCAGTAGTACTCGCCAACCCAAGGGGACTGAAGCTTTCTTT	NA	NA	TRBV19	TRBJ1-1
CASRRDTDDEQFF	TGTGCCAGCAGGCGAGACACGGACGATGAGCAGTTCTTC	NA	NA	TRBV7-9	TRBJ2-1
CACDRGMNTEAFF	TGTGCCTGCGACAGGGGGATGAACACTGAAGCTTTCTTT	NA	TRBD1	TRBV30	TRBJ1-1
CASSRAWTEIVHDDYGYTF	TGTGCCAGCAGCCGAGCCTGGACAGAAATAGTCCATGACGACTATGGCTACACCTTC	NA	NA	TRBV5-5	TRBJ1-2
CASSMILAGGIDGELFF	TGTGCCAGCAGTATGATACTAGCGGGAGGTATCGACGGGGAGCTGTTTTTT	NA	TRBD2	TRBV28	TRBJ2-2
CASSPSQNTEAFF	TGTGCCAGCTCACCAAGCCAGAACACTGAAGCTTTCTTT	NA	NA	TRBV18	TRBJ1-1
CASRLESRTDTQYF	TGTGCCAGCAGGCTGGAATCACGCACAGATACGCAGTATTTT	NA	NA	TRBV28	TRBJ2-3
CASSSGRGQPNEKLFF	TGTGCCAGCAGTTCTGGGCGGGGACAACCTAATGAAAAACTGTTTTTT	NA	NA	TRBV5-4	TRBJ1-4
CASSLGAGVAGNTIYF	TGTGCCAGCAGCTTAGGGGCAGGGGTAGCTGGAAACACCATATATTTT	NA	NA	TRBV7-9	TRBJ1-3
CASSSGLAGITGELFF	TGTGCCAGCAGCTCGGGACTAGCGGGAATCACCGGGGAGCTGTTTTTT	NA	TRBD2	TRBV5-4	TRBJ2-2
CASSPGLAGGPIEQFF	TGTGCCAGCAGCCCCGGGCTAGCGGGAGGTCCCATTGAGCAGTTCTTC	NA	TRBD2	TRBV28	TRBJ2-1
CASSQDEYVDNYGYTF	TGCGCCAGCAGCCAAGACGAGTATGTGGACAACTATGGCTACACCTTC	few	NA	TRBV4-1	TRBJ1-2
CASSLRLAGERQFF	TGCGCCAGCAGCCTCCGACTAGCGGGAGAAAGGCAGTTCTTC	many	TRBD2	TRBV4-1	TRBJ2-1
CAWRGQPQHF	TGTGCCTGGAGGGGTCAGCCCCAGCATTTT	few	NA	TRBV30	TRBJ1-5
CASSMILRQPSTDTQYF	TGTGCCAGTAGTATGATCCTGAGACAGCCTAGCACAGATACGCAGTATTTT	few	NA	TRBV19	TRBJ2-3
CAWAGTSVKETQYF	TGTGCCTGGGCCGGGACTAGCGTCAAAGAGACCCAGTACTTC	NA	TRBD2	TRBV30	TRBJ2-5
CASSPGLAGRQETQYF	TGTGCCAGCAGTCCAGGACTAGCGGGCCGACAAGAGACCCAGTACTTC	NA	TRBD2	TRBV27	TRBJ2-5